Listed below are T cell receptor beta chains from one sample, sequenced in a study of blood T cell repertoires in COVID-19. The data were produced by immunoSEQ multiplex PCR, yet TCRdb's version contains in-frame clones alone and is incomplete. Of about 14,000 clones in the sample, 83% are singletons; the top ten hold about 22%. The source material was peripheral blood. These TCRs come from a woman aged 60 to 75 with acute or convalescent COVID-19. The CDR3 runs from the conserved cysteine through the conserved F or W. The D gene is left open where the match is weak. Size is omitted from some rows. Given values are once, few, many or a class for expanded clones.

j_call clone_size v_call d_call cdr3_aa cdr3_nt
TRBJ2-1 once TRBV5-1 . CASSPLVASLSNEQFF TGCGCCAGCAGCCCCCTAGTGGCCTCGCTCTCCAATGAGCAGTTCTTC
TRBJ2-3 . TRBV9 TRBD1 CASSARTGTDTQYF TGTGCCAGCAGCGCTAGGACAGGGACAGATACGCAGTATTTT
TRBJ1-1 . TRBV29-1 TRBD1 CSARGQGADTEAFF TGCAGCGCCAGGGGACAGGGGGCCGACACTGAAGCTTTCTTT
TRBJ2-5 . TRBV28 TRBD1 CASNLLDRGEETQYF TGTGCCAGCAACCTATTAGACAGGGGGGAGGAGACCCAGTACTTC
TRBJ1-1 . TRBV6-5 . CASRGGAANTEAFF TGTGCCAGCAGGGGGGGGGCTGCGAACACTGAAGCTTTCTTT
TRBJ2-3 . TRBV5-1 . CASSLAFGGTDTQYF TGCGCCAGCAGCTTGGCCTTCGGAGGCACAGATACGCAGTATTTT
TRBJ2-3 . TRBV13 TRBD1 CASSPGTGGLTSTDTQYF TGTGCCAGCAGCCCGGGGACAGGGGGCTTAACTAGCACAGATACGCAGTATTTT
TRBJ1-5 . TRBV3-1/TRBV3-2 . CASSPRQDYQPQHF TGTGCCAGCAGCCCCAGACAGGATTATCAGCCCCAGCATTTT
TRBJ2-1 . TRBV5-4 TRBD2 CASSPRDYLSINEQFF TGTGCCAGCAGCCCGAGGGACTACCTCTCGATCAATGAGCAGTTCTTC
TRBJ1-4 few TRBV3-1/TRBV3-2 TRBD1 CASSLETGTHEKLFF TGTGCCAGCAGCCTAGAGACAGGGACTCATGAAAAACTGTTTTTT
TRBJ1-2 . TRBV6-5 . CASSYSYGGIYGYTF TGTGCCAGCAGTTACTCGTATGGAGGGATCTATGGCTACACCTTC
TRBJ2-3 once TRBV24-1 TRBD2 CATNSGGGTDTQYF TGTGCCACCAATAGCGGGGGGGGCACAGATACGCAGTATTTT
TRBJ2-3 . TRBV7-9 TRBD2 CACGLAGTDTQYF TGTGCCTGCGGACTAGCGGGAACAGATACGCAGTATTTT
TRBJ1-1 . TRBV5-1 TRBD1 CASTGGVGTEAFF TGCGCCAGCACAGGGGGCGTTGGCACTGAAGCTTTCTTT
TRBJ1-1 . TRBV2 . CASSGSFAGWSNTEAFF TGTGCCAGCAGTGGCTCTTTTGCAGGGTGGAGTAACACTGAAGCTTTCTTT
TRBJ2-2 . TRBV30 . CAWRALWGRGTGELFF TGTGCCTGGAGGGCCCTATGGGGGCGAGGTACCGGGGAGCTGTTTTTT
TRBJ1-1 . TRBV13 . CASSFRVQGTREAFF TGTGCCAGCAGCTTTCGGGTACAGGGAACACGTGAAGCTTTCTTT
TRBJ2-2 . TRBV3-1/TRBV3-2 . CASSQGGTRALFF TGTGCCAGCAGCCAGGGAGGAACCCGGGCGCTGTTTTTT
TRBJ2-3 . TRBV11-2 . CASSKTRDTQYF TGTGCCAGCAGCAAGACTAGAGATACGCAGTATTTT
TRBJ2-7 once TRBV19 TRBD1 CASSPDPGTGDPYEQYF TGTGCCAGTAGTCCAGACCCCGGGACAGGCGACCCCTACGAGCAGTACTTC
TRBJ2-1 . TRBV12-3/TRBV12-4 . CASSLGGQREQFF TGTGCCAGCAGTTTAGGGGGGCAGCGCGAGCAGTTCTTC
TRBJ2-5 . TRBV24-1 TRBD1 CATSDLTGGTRETQYF TGTGCCACCAGTGATTTGACAGGGGGGACACGAGAGACCCAGTACTTC
TRBJ1-2 once TRBV4-3 . CASSQDSLAASTF TGCGCCAGCAGCCAAGATTCCCTGGCTGCAAGCACCTTC
TRBJ2-7 . TRBV12-3/TRBV12-4 . CASSLAQGHEQYF TGTGCCAGCAGCCTCGCTCAGGGGCACGAGCAGTACTTC
TRBJ2-7 . TRBV3-1/TRBV3-2 . CASSRSRDYEQYF TGTGCCAGCAGCCGATCTCGAGACTACGAGCAGTACTTC
TRBJ2-1 . TRBV9 . CASSVSPSTYNEQFF TGTGCCAGCAGCGTTAGTCCTAGCACCTACAATGAGCAGTTCTTC
TRBJ2-5 . TRBV12-3/TRBV12-4 . CASSFGWTAPYF TGTGCCAGCAGTTTCGGTTGGACAGCCCCCTACTTC
TRBJ1-1 . TRBV5-1 . CASSLGAGMNTEAFF TGCGCCAGCAGCTTGGGGGCAGGGATGAACACTGAAGCTTTCTTT
TRBJ2-5 . TRBV27 TRBD1 CASGQGKPLGETQYF TGTGCCAGCGGACAGGGGAAACCCCTGGGCGAGACCCAGTACTTC
TRBJ1-4 . TRBV29-1 TRBD1 CSARDSQNEKLFF TGCAGCGCCCGGGACAGCCAAAATGAAAAACTGTTTTTT
TRBJ1-2 few TRBV10-2 . CASSAGGEHYGYTF TGCGCCAGCAGTGCTGGGGGCGAGCACTATGGCTACACCTTC
TRBJ2-7 . TRBV12-3/TRBV12-4 . CASSRDTSYEQYF TGTGCCAGCAGTCGGGACACCTCCTACGAGCAGTACTTC
TRBJ2-7 once TRBV7-2 TRBD2 CASSLTSSGGTYEQYF TGTGCCAGCAGCCTCACCTCTAGCGGGGGAACCTACGAGCAGTACTTC
TRBJ2-7 . TRBV4-1 . CASKGGSSYEQYF TGCGCCAGCAAGGGGGGGAGCTCCTACGAGCAGTACTTC
TRBJ1-1 . TRBV14 TRBD1 CASSLTSGTAAFF TGTGCCAGCAGCCTAACCTCCGGGACAGCGGCTTTCTTT
TRBJ2-5 . TRBV6-5 . CASRALETQYF TGTGCCAGCAGAGCCTTGGAGACCCAGTACTTC
TRBJ2-7 once TRBV5-5 . CASVGTSPVGEQYF TGTGCCAGCGTCGGGACTTCCCCCGTAGGGGAGCAGTACTTC
TRBJ1-1 once TRBV7-2 . CASSPSWAGVNTEAFF TGTGCCAGCAGCCCCAGTTGGGCCGGTGTGAACACTGAAGCTTTCTTT
TRBJ2-5 . TRBV7-9 TRBD2 CASSPRTSGQETQYF TGTGCCAGCAGCCCCCGGACTAGCGGCCAAGAGACCCAGTACTTC
TRBJ2-7 . TRBV30 . CAWSGGQLYEQYF TGTGCCTGGAGTGGAGGACAACTTTACGAGCAGTACTTC
TRBJ1-2 once TRBV10-3 TRBD1 CAIRTSKGQGQHHSNYGYTF TGTGCCATCAGGACAAGTAAAGGACAGGGCCAACATCATTCTAACTATGGCTACACCTTC
TRBJ2-1 . TRBV4-1 TRBD2 CASSQHGLAYNEQFF TGCGCCAGCAGCCAACACGGACTAGCGTACAATGAGCAGTTCTTC
TRBJ2-1 . TRBV19 TRBD2 CASSIHSESLAGGYNEQFF TGTGCCAGTAGTATCCATTCTGAGTCTTTAGCGGGGGGATACAATGAGCAGTTCTTC
TRBJ1-5 . TRBV2 . CASSAFGVNQPQHF TGTGCCAGCAGTGCATTCGGGGTAAATCAGCCCCAGCATTTT
TRBJ2-1 . TRBV9 TRBD1 CASSGDSYYNEQFF TGTGCCAGCAGCGGGGACAGCTATTACAATGAGCAGTTCTTC
TRBJ1-2 . TRBV19 TRBD1 CASSIKGTVTGYTF TGTGCCAGTAGTATTAAGGGGACAGTGACCGGCTACACCTTC
TRBJ2-7 once TRBV6-5 TRBD1 CASRTGGAGEQYF TGTGCCAGCCGGACAGGGGGCGCGGGCGAGCAGTACTTC
TRBJ1-2 . TRBV19 . CASSKELWLGYTF TGTGCCAGTAGCAAGGAACTATGGCTGGGCTACACCTTC
TRBJ1-2 once TRBV30 . CASGHGTGYGYTF TGTGCCTCCGGCCATGGGACTGGCTATGGCTACACCTTC
TRBJ2-7 . TRBV5-6 TRBD2 CASSPRGHLAGGPFDEQYF TGTGCCAGCAGCCCCCGAGGACATTTAGCGGGAGGGCCCTTCGACGAGCAGTACTTC
TRBJ2-3 . TRBV25-1 . CASSEYKSGSTVTQYF TGTGCCAGCAGTGAATATAAGAGCGGGTCTACAGTTACGCAGTATTTT
TRBJ1-1 . TRBV15 TRBD1 CATSRGYSTGVTEAFF TGTGCCACCAGCAGAGGATACTCGACAGGGGTCACTGAAGCTTTCTTT
TRBJ1-2 once TRBV2 . CASSDVIYGYTF TGTGCCAGCAGTGATGTAATCTATGGCTACACCTTC
TRBJ2-5 . TRBV4-1 TRBD2 CASSHPGLAGGPGQETQYF TGCGCCAGCAGCCATCCCGGACTAGCGGGAGGGCCGGGGCAAGAGACCCAGTACTTC